This T cell receptor beta chain was sequenced in a study of blood T cell repertoires in COVID-19. For the study at large: Spain, Italy and the United States supplied samples that represented acute and convalescent COVID-19.

Profiling relied on immunoSEQ multiplex PCR, and the TCRdb table lists in-frame clones only, not all of them. Among around 200,000 clones, around 85% were seen once, and the ten largest hold approximately 5%. This clone was seen only once. The CDR3 has 16 amino acids. V gave up 0 bases and J gave up 7 bases; unmatched junction bases: 8. CDR1 LNHDA and CDR2 SQIVND come from the germline V gene (reference sequence). This sequence was found in a human donor in a cohort sampled during active COVID-19. V is TRBV19 and J is TRBJ1-5; TRBD1 matches at 8 bases. Sequencing was performed on peripheral blood. This CDR3 reads CASSIDRRTGNQPQHF. In DNA, the CDR3 is TGTGCCAGTAGTATAGATCGACGGACAGGGAACCAGCCCCAGCATTTT.